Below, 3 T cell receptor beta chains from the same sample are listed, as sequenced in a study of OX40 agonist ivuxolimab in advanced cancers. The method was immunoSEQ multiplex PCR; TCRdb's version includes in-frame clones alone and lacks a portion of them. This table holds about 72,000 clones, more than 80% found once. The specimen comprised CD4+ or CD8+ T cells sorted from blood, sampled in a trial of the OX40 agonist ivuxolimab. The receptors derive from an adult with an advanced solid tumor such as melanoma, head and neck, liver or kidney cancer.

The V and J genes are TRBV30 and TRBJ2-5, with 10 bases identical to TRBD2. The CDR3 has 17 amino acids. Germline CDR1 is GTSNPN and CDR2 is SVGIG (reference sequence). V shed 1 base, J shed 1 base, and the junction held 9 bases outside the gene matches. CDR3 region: CAWSDPGLADPQETQYF. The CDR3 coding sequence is TGTGCCTGGAGTGACCCCGGACTAGCGGACCCCCAAGAGACCCAGTACTTC.

Written as DNA, the CDR3 is TGTGCCAGTGGGTGGCTAGCGGGAGGGCCAGATACGCAGTATTTT. It is translated as CASGWLAGGPDTQYF. This chain uses TRBV2 with TRBJ2-3; 12 positions match TRBD2. Germline CDR1 SNHLY, CDR2 FYNNEI. The CDR3 has 15 amino acids. The J segment lost 4 bases and the V segment lost 9 bases, leaving 8 bases of the junction unmatched.

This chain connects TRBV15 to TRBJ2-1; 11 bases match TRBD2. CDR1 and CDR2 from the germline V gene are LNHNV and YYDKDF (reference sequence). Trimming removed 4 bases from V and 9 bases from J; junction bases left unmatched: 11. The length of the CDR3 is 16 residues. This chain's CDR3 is CATSTGGSGRAGEQFF. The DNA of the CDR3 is TGTGCCACCAGCACCGGAGGTAGCGGGAGGGCCGGTGAGCAGTTCTTC. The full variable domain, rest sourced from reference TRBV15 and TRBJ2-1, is DAMVIQNPRYQVTQFGKPVTLSCSQTLNHNVMYWYQQKSSQAPKLLFHYYDKDFNNEADTPDNFQSRRPNTSFCFLDIRSPGLGDTAMYLCATSTGGSGRAGEQFFGPGTRLTVL.